The source of this T cell receptor (beta chain) is a study of blood T cell repertoires in COVID-19. Recruits, aged about 18 to 95 years, lived in about two dozen US areas. People in the exposed group encountered a COVID-19 case within 2 weeks before entering the study. The assay was immunoSEQ multiplex PCR, and TCRdb's table has in-frame clones only and misses some. In the table there are 200,000 to 300,000 clones, about 83% of which are singletons. This CDR3 is 14 amino acids long. Germline-derived CDR1 and CDR2 are MDHEN and SYDVKM. V lost 5 bases and J lost 4; bases outside the gene matches: 8. The specimen sequenced was PBMCs or T cells enriched from blood (not recorded which). The sequence was obtained from a woman between 40 and 50 years old who had been exposed to COVID-19. The gene calls are TRBV28 and TRBJ2-7, with TRBD2 matching 7 bases. In nucleotides, the CDR3 is TGTGCCAGCAGTCCCGCTAGCGGAAATTACGAGCAGTACTTC. Protein sequence: CASSPASGNYEQYF.